The 14 T cell receptor beta chains below were found in one sample sequenced in a study of T cell changes during pregnancy in multiple sclerosis. Sequencing was performed with immunoSEQ multiplex PCR; in TCRdb, only in-frame clones are kept and a portion is missing. This repertoire shows under 20,000 clones, roughly four fifths found once; its top ten account for 10%. Specimen: CD8+ T cells from peripheral blood mononuclear cells, collected in the second trimester of pregnancy. The receptors were gathered from a female donor in good health, enrolled as a control in a pregnancy study.

V usage is TRBV28 and J usage is TRBJ2-7; 10 bases map to TRBD1. CDR3 length: 17 residues. V gave up 2 bases and J gave up 3 bases; unmatched junction bases: 10. Germline loops: CDR1 MDHEN, CDR2 SYDVKM. The CDR3 sequence: CASSLRRGQGGFYEQYF. The CDR3 DNA is TGTGCCAGCAGTTTAAGGCGTGGACAGGGGGGTTTCTACGAGCAGTACTTC.

The chain combines TRBV7-9 with TRBJ1-6; possibly TRBD1 for D (5 bases). Germline CDR1 reads SEHNR; CDR2 reads FQNEAQ (reference sequence). V lost 1 base and J lost 9, with 7 bases in between. The CDR3 is 13 residues long. CDR3 in amino acids: CASSLGGVSPLHF. The CDR3 DNA reads as TGTGCCAGCAGCTTAGGGGGGGTTTCACCCCTCCACTTT.

V is TRBV6-6 and J is TRBJ2-3, with TRBD1 identical over 8 bases. The germline gives CDR1 MNHNY, CDR2 SVGAGI (reference sequence). The CDR3 has 14 amino acids. Trimming removed 5 bases from V and 3 bases from J; junction bases left unmatched: 4. The CDR3 is CASSLDRGTDTQYF. The CDR3 DNA reads TGTGCCAGCAGTCTTGACAGGGGAACAGATACGCAGTATTTT.

The gene calls are TRBV23-1 and TRBJ2-1; TRBD2 aligns across 9 bases. TRBV23-1 is marked as an open reading frame, function uncertain. CDR3 length: 15 amino acids. V shed 0 bases and J 10 bases; nucleotides not matched to a gene: 7. CDR3 DNA sequence: TGCGCCAGCAGTCAATCGCTAGCGGGGCGGGGGGAGCAGTTCTTC. Amino acid sequence: CASSQSLAGRGEQFF.

This chain links TRBV29-1 with TRBJ2-3, with D unclear. V lost 8 bases to trimming and J lost 2 bases, with 5 bases between them. Germline V gene sequence: CDR1 SQVTM, CDR2 ANQGSEA. This CDR3 comprises 10 residues. The DNA for the CDR3 is TGCAGCTTATTCACAGATACGCAGTATTTT. Amino acids: CSLFTDTQYF.

This clone was recorded only once. V gene TRBV9 combines with J gene TRBJ2-1, with D unresolved. The CDR3 loop spans 16 amino acids. Germline CDR1 is SGDLS and CDR2 is YYNGEE. V was pared by 3 bases and J by 1 base, with 14 bases between. CDR3 DNA sequence: TGTGCCAGCAGCGCCAACCAACTCCGATCCTACAATGAGCAGTTCTTC. Protein sequence: CASSANQLRSYNEQFF. Based on the CDR3 plus reference TRBV9 and TRBJ2-1, the full variable domain is DSGVTQTPKHLITATGQRVTLRCSPRSGDLSVYWYQQSLDQGLQFLIQYYNGEERAKGNILERFSAQQFPDLHSELNLSSLELGDSALYFCASSANQLRSYNEQFFGPGTRLTVL.

This clone was found a few times. The chain is built from TRBV9 and TRBJ2-1; 9 nucleotides align to TRBD2. CDR3 length: 15 amino acids. With 1 base clipped from V and 5 bases from J, the junction kept 4 bases outside the gene matches. Germline loops: CDR1 SGDLS, CDR2 YYNGEE. Written as DNA, the CDR3 is TGTGCCAGCAGCGTACGGGCGGGGGGGAACAATGAGCAGTTCTTC. Encoded protein: CASSVRAGGNNEQFF. Supplemented by reference TRBV9 and TRBJ2-1, the full variable domain reads DSGVTQTPKHLITATGQRVTLRCSPRSGDLSVYWYQQSLDQGLQFLIQYYNGEERAKGNILERFSAQQFPDLHSELNLSSLELGDSALYFCASSVRAGGNNEQFFGPGTRLTVL.

V usage is TRBV4-3 and J usage is TRBJ1-6; tentatively, D is TRBD1 (5 bases). The ends were cut back, 6 bases at V and 9 bases at J, with 15 bases in the middle. The CDR3 covers 14 residues. CDR1 and CDR2 (germline): LGHNA, YSLEER. CDR3: CASSQIGDGSPLHF. In DNA form, the CDR3 reads TGCGCCAGCAGTCAAATAGGGGATGGTTCACCCCTCCACTTT.

This chain joins TRBV11-2 and TRBJ2-5; 7 nucleotides line up with TRBD2. CDR1 and CDR2 (germline): SGHAT, FQNNGV. V dropped 3 bases and J dropped 5; count of bases not matched to a gene: 3. This CDR3 region has 13 residues. The CDR3 DNA sequence: TGTGCCAGCAGCTTGTGGGGAGGGGAGACCCAGTACTTC. Translating it yields CASSLWGGETQYF.

This chain joins TRBV4-1 and TRBJ2-5, with D possibly being TRBD2 (6 bases). Per germline, CDR1 MGHRA and CDR2 YSYEKL. V lost 1 base and J lost 5, with 11 bases in between. This CDR3 spans 14 amino acids. CDR3 region: CASSQVGGVETQYF. The CDR3 DNA is TGCGCCAGCAGCCAAGTCGGCGGGGTGGAGACCCAGTACTTC.

The chain joins TRBV21-1 to TRBJ1-1; no check of the table's D call, TRBD1, against the DNA was made. TRBV21-1 is an annotated pseudogene. The CDR3 loop spans 16 amino acids. The CDR3 is CASSKARDRGNTEAFF. The CDR3 DNA is TGTGCCAGCAGCAAAGCGAGGGACAGGGGAAACACTGAAGCTTTCTTT.

The chain combines TRBV2 with TRBJ2-7; D is perhaps TRBD2 (6 bases). Germline lookup yields CDR1 SNHLY and CDR2 FYNNEI. The CDR3 runs 14 residues. The germline V and J ends were trimmed by 4 bases and 5 bases, with 15 bases remaining between them. This chain's CDR3 is CASSVRRVGDEQYF. In nucleotides, the CDR3 is TGTGCCAGCAGTGTTCGGAGGGTCGGGGACGAGCAGTACTTC.

To note about this clone: The junction departs from germline at one end; a sequencing error may be responsible. J is TRBJ1-2 and V is TRBV7-9; 8 nucleotides line up with TRBD1. The germline gives CDR1 SEHNR, CDR2 FQNEAQ (reference sequence). The CDR3 length is 10 residues. The CDR3 sequence: CASSPGTGVF. The CDR3 DNA sequence: TGTGCCAGCAGCCCCGGGACAGGCGTTTTC.

The V and J genes are TRBV19 and TRBJ2-3, with 8 bases matching TRBD2. The germline V gene has CDR1 LNHDA and CDR2 SQIVND (reference sequence). The CDR3 is 16 amino acids. V was pared by 10 bases and J by 2 bases, with 14 bases of the junction left unmatched. The CDR3 DNA reads TGTGCCACATTGGGGGCGGGGGGATTCCACACAGATACGCAGTATTTT. This gives the protein CATLGAGGFHTDTQYF.